The following is a T cell receptor (beta chain) sequence with its context. The ends lost 7 bases at V and 9 bases at J; junction bases unmatched: 11. This CDR3 contains 13 residues. Germline CDR1 and CDR2: SQVTM and ANQGSEA. This sample is drawn from a study of blood T cell repertoires in COVID-19. Overall study: Samples representing acute and convalescent COVID-19 were sourced from the United States, Italy and Spain.

The method was immunoSEQ multiplex PCR; TCRdb's version includes in-frame clones alone and lacks a portion of them. The sample yields approximately 50,000 clones, more than 85% seen once. The receptor comes from a human donor in a cohort sampled during active COVID-19. J is TRBJ2-1 and V is TRBV29-1; 8 bases match TRBD2. The source material was peripheral blood. In nucleotides, the CDR3 is TGCAGCGGCGGGGGGAGACAAGGTACTGAGCAGTTCTTC. This encodes CSGGGRQGTEQFF.